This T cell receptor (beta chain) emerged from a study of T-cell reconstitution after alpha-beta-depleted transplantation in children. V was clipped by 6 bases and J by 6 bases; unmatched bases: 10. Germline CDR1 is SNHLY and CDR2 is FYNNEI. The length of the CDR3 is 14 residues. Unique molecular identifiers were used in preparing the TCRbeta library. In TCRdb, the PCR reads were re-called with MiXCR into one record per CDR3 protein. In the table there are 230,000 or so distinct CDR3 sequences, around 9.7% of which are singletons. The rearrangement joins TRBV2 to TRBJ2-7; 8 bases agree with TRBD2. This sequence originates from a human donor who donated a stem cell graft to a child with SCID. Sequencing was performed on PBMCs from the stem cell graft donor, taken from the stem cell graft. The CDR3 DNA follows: TGTGCCAGCAGCCACGGGCAGCGGGGGACCGAGCAGTACTTC. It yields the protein CASSHGQRGTEQYF.